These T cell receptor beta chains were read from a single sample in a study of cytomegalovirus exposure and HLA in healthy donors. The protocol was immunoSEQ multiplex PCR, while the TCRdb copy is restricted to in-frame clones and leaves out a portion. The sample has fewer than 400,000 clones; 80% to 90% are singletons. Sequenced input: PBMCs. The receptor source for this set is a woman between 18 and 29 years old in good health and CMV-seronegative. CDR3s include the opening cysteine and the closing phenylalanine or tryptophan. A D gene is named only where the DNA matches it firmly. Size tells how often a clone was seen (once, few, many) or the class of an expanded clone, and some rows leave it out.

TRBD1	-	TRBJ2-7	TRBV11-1	CASSMDRVPYEQYF	TGTGCCAGCAGCATGGACAGGGTCCCCTACGAGCAGTACTTC
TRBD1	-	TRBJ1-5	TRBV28	CASSLGQVNGIQSNQPQHF	TGTGCCAGCAGTTTGGGACAGGTGAATGGGATACAGAGCAATCAGCCCCAGCATTTT
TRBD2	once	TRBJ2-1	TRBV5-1	CASSLLLADNEQFF	TGCGCCAGCAGCTTACTTCTAGCGGACAATGAGCAGTTCTTC
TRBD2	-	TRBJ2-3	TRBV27	CASSPRGLATDTQYF	TGTGCCAGCAGTCCCCGAGGACTAGCCACAGATACGCAGTATTTT
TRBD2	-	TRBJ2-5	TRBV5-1	CASRPGTSGRETQYF	TGCGCCAGCAGACCTGGGACTAGCGGGAGGGAGACCCAGTACTTC
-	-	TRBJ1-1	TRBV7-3	CASSTYRGTEAFF	TGTGCCAGCAGCACCTACAGAGGGACTGAAGCTTTCTTT
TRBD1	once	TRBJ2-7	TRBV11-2	CASSLAGGGSYEQYF	TGTGCCAGCAGCTTAGCAGGGGGTGGCTCCTACGAGCAGTACTTC
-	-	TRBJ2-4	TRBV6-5	CASSTPPIGIQYF	TGTGCCAGCAGTACGCCGCCGATCGGCATTCAGTACTTC
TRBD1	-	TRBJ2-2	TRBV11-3	CVSSPGVTGATGELFF	TGTGTCAGCAGTCCAGGAGTGACAGGGGCGACCGGGGAGCTGTTTTTT
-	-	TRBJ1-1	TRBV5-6	CASSFPSGDGLYAFF	TGTGCCAGCAGCTTCCCTTCAGGGGATGGTTTGTATGCTTTCTTT
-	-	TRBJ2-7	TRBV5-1	CASIGTPSDEQYF	TGCGCCAGCATCGGGACACCATCGGACGAGCAGTACTTC
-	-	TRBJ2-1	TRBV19	CASSLSGTDNEQFF	TGTGCCAGTAGTCTTAGCGGGACAGACAATGAGCAGTTCTTC
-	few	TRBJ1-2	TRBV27	CASSSITGLHYGYTF	TGTGCCAGCAGTTCCATTACAGGGTTACATTATGGCTACACCTTC
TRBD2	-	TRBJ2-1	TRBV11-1	CASSLRISGRPNEQFF	TGTGCCAGCAGCTTACGAATTAGCGGGAGGCCTAATGAGCAGTTCTTC
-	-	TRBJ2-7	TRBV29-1	CSVEADTYEQYF	TGCAGCGTTGAAGCTGACACCTACGAGCAGTACTTC
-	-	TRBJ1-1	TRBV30	CAWSVGQMNTEAFF	TGTGCCTGGAGTGTAGGACAGATGAACACTGAAGCTTTCTTT
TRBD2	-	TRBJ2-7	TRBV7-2	CASRNGASGETYEQYF	TGTGCCAGCAGAAATGGGGCTAGCGGGGAAACCTACGAGCAGTACTTC
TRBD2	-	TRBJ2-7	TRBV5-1	CASSLGLAGGPLMEQYF	TGCGCCAGCAGCTTGGGCCTAGCGGGAGGGCCCCTGATGGAGCAGTACTTC
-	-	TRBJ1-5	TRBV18	CASSPPNQPQHF	TGTGCCAGCTCCCCCCCGAATCAGCCCCAGCATTTT
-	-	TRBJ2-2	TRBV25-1	CASSTYTGELFF	TGTGCCAGCAGTACTTACACCGGGGAGCTGTTTTTT
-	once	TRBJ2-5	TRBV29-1	CSVEGGQGETQYF	TGCAGCGTCGAAGGCGGCCAGGGAGAGACCCAGTACTTC
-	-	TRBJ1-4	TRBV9	CASSVGTTLDEKLFF	TGTGCCAGCAGCGTAGGAACTACCCTTGACGAAAAACTGTTTTTT